This T cell receptor (beta chain) was retrieved from a study of blood T cells in healthy people across ages. This clonotype was counted a few times. It was with a sample-barcoded 5' primer and a J-beta primer mix that a second PCR of about 6 to 12 cycles was run. TCRdb itself ran the 5' RACE reads through MiXCR, one entry per CDR3 protein. Of 1.8 million or so distinct CDR3 sequences listed, roughly two fifths are singletons. The sequence came from a human donor in good health. The material sequenced was blood.

The CDR3 loop is CASSQVTGPTQYF. In DNA form, the CDR3 reads TGCGCCAGCAGCCAAGTGACAGGCCCTACGCAGTATTTT. The chain is built from TRBV4-3 and TRBJ2-3; TRBD1 is a possible D gene (6 bases). The germline V and J ends were trimmed by 1 base and 8 bases, with 10 bases remaining between them. Germline V gene data show CDR1 as LGHNA and CDR2 as YSLEER. This CDR3 is built from 13 residues.